One and the same sample provided the 18 T cell receptor beta chains below, sequenced in a study of blood T cell repertoires in COVID-19. The repertoire was sequenced with immunoSEQ multiplex PCR; TCRdb's copy has only in-frame clones and lacks some. This table holds about 320,000 clones, 75% to 90% found once. The sequenced sample consisted of PBMCs or T cells enriched from blood (not recorded which). The receptors shown here come from a man in his sixties who had recovered from COVID-19.

Remarks on this clone: The sample carries other DNA sequences with the same CDR3. The J gene is TRBJ2-5, the V gene TRBV5-6; TRBD2 aligns across 14 bases. The CDR3 extends over 16 amino acids. The J segment lost 5 bases and the V segment lost 4 bases, leaving 7 bases of the junction unmatched. CDR1 SGHDT and CDR2 YYEEEE come from the germline V gene. For the CDR3, the DNA is TGTGCCAGCAGCGCGGGACTAGCGGGAGAATTTGAGACCCAGTACTTC. It codes for CASSAGLAGEFETQYF.

This rearrangement joins TRBV7-6 to TRBJ1-4; a weak D match, TRBD1 (6 bases). In germline, CDR1 is SGHVS, CDR2 FNYEAQ. Trimming shortened V by 8 bases and J by 3 bases, and 16 bases separated the two germline ends. CDR3 length: 15 amino acids. The CDR3 coding sequence is TGTGCCAGCCGGCTCAACGGGGGGCCTAATGAAAAACTGTTTTTT. Amino acid sequence: CASRLNGGPNEKLFF.

The rearrangement uses TRBV28 and TRBJ1-5, with D unclear. The CDR3 is made up of 12 amino acids. Between the trimmed V and J ends, which lost 7 bases and 7 bases, there was a span of 11 bases. Germline CDR1 reads MDHEN; CDR2 reads SYDVKM. The CDR3 sequence is CASKFWSQPQHF. The CDR3 DNA reads TGTGCCAGCAAATTCTGGAGCCAGCCCCAGCATTTT. Full variable domain (outside the CDR3, taken from reference TRBV28 and TRBJ1-5): DVKVTQSSRYLVKRTGEKVFLECVQDMDHENMFWYRQDPGLGLRLIYFSYDVKMKEKGDIPEGYSVSREKKERFSLILESASTNQTSMYLCASKFWSQPQHFGDGTRLSIL.

The rearrangement links TRBV28 to TRBJ1-5; no clear D gene. From germline, CDR1 is MDHEN and CDR2 SYDVKM. This CDR3 region has 13 residues. Trimming pared 3 bases from V and 6 bases from J, leaving 9 bases between. The CDR3 DNA sequence: TGTGCCAGCAGTTTGTGGTTAGCTCAGCCCCAGCATTTT. As protein: CASSLWLAQPQHF.

The chain links TRBV30 to TRBJ2-3, with 9 bases identical to TRBD2. The trim removed 8 bases at V and 6 bases at J, leaving 12 bases unmatched. The germline V gene encodes CDR1 GTSNPN and CDR2 SVGIG (reference sequence). This CDR3 has 14 residues. DNA of the CDR3: TGTGCCGCCAACCTGGCGGGAGGGTTCGATACGCAGTATTTT. Its translation is CAANLAGGFDTQYF.

The chain carries TRBV28 and TRBJ2-7; a weak D match, TRBD2 (5 bases). Germline V gene sequence: CDR1 MDHEN, CDR2 SYDVKM. This CDR3 spans 12 amino acids. V dropped 5 bases and J dropped 4 bases, with 9 bases sitting between them. CDR3 amino acids: CASSVGGYEQYF. Written as DNA, the CDR3 is TGTGCCAGCAGTGTTGGAGGATACGAGCAGTACTTC.

The rearrangement uses TRBV24-1 and TRBJ2-3; possible D gene TRBD2, 6 bases. This CDR3 contains 16 residues. The germline V gene has CDR1 KGHDR and CDR2 SFDVKD. The germline V and J ends were trimmed by 1 base and 3 bases, with 13 bases remaining between them. Here the CDR3 reads CATSDLGRDGTDTQYF. CDR3 coding DNA: TGTGCCACCAGTGATTTAGGGCGGGATGGGACAGATACGCAGTATTTT.

The chain uses TRBV6-5 and TRBJ1-5; TRBD1 might be the D (6 bases). CDR1 and CDR2 from the germline V gene are MNHEY and SVGAGI. The CDR3 runs to 14 residues. Trimming removed 7 bases from V and 6 bases from J, with 16 bases in between. CDR3 amino acids: CASTPSGAAQPQHF. The CDR3 nucleotides read TGTGCCAGCACCCCTTCAGGGGCGGCTCAGCCCCAGCATTTT.

The rearrangement uses TRBV3-1 (or the pseudogene TRBV3-2) and TRBJ1-3; D might be TRBD1 (5 bases). CDR1 and CDR2 from the germline V gene are LGHDT and YNNKEL (reference sequence). Trimming cost V 1 base and J 8 bases, with 9 bases left between them. The CDR3 extends over 13 amino acids. This CDR3 reads CASSQGTRDTIYF. CDR3 DNA: TGTGCCAGCAGCCAAGGGACACGGGACACCATATATTTT.

J is TRBJ1-5 and V is TRBV28, with 9 bases that match TRBD1. The CDR3 sequence is 14 residues long. The V segment lost 5 bases and the J segment 5 bases; nucleotides outside the gene matches: 4. Germline V lookup: CDR1 MDHEN, CDR2 SYDVKM. The CDR3: CASSDGTGYQPQHF. Written as DNA, the CDR3 is TGTGCCAGCAGTGACGGGACAGGGTATCAGCCCCAGCATTTT.

V is TRBV15 and J is TRBJ2-1, with TRBD2 matching 10 bases. The CDR3 extends over 15 amino acids. V lost 1 base and J lost 12; bases outside the gene matches: 9. Per the germline V gene, CDR1 is LNHNV and CDR2 is YYDKDF (reference sequence). This CDR3 reads CATSRAPSSGSLQFF. CDR3 DNA sequence: TGTGCCACCAGCAGAGCTCCGTCTAGCGGGAGTTTGCAGTTCTTC.

The chain is built from TRBV19 and TRBJ1-3; 11 bases fit TRBD1. Trimming took 4 bases from V and 3 from J; bases not matched to a gene: 5. The germline CDR1 and CDR2 sequences are LNHDA and SQIVND (reference sequence). The CDR3 has 16 amino acids. CDR3 bases: TGTGCCAGTAGTAAGGGACAGGGGGTGTATGGAAACACCATATATTTT. Translating gives CASSKGQGVYGNTIYF.

The chain couples TRBV5-4 to TRBJ2-3, with TRBD2 identical over 12 bases. With V trimmed by 4 bases and J by 0 bases, 3 bases remained unmatched. The CDR3 consists of 16 residues. From germline, CDR1 is SGHNT and CDR2 YYREEE (reference sequence). Here the CDR3 reads CASSAGTSGSTDTQYF. Here the CDR3 DNA reads TGTGCCAGCAGCGCCGGGACTAGCGGGAGCACAGATACGCAGTATTTT.

The rearrangement uses TRBV28 and TRBJ1-1, with D perhaps TRBD1 (5 bases). CDR1 is MDHEN and CDR2 is SYDVKM in the germline V gene. The CDR3 runs to 17 residues. V lost 3 bases and J 0 bases, leaving 17 bases between the germline ends. DNA of the CDR3: TGTGCCAGCAGTTTTACAGGTAAAAGAAGGGTGAACACTGAAGCTTTCTTT. Its translation: CASSFTGKRRVNTEAFF.

This chain joins TRBV5-1 and TRBJ2-7, with 8 bases that match TRBD1. This CDR3 contains 16 residues. V shed 4 bases, J shed 7 bases, and the junction held 16 bases outside the gene matches. Germline CDR1 and CDR2: SGHRS and YFSETQ. The CDR3 DNA follows: TGCGCCAGCAGCCATGGACAGGGAGGAGGTACGGGGGAGCAGTACTTC. It translates to CASSHGQGGGTGEQYF.

This chain connects TRBV28 to TRBJ2-3; a possible D gene is TRBD2 (5 bases). Germline V gene sequence: CDR1 MDHEN, CDR2 SYDVKM. Trimming removed 6 bases from V and 6 bases from J, with 16 bases in between. CDR3 length equals 14 residues. CDR3 in amino acids: CASSPVARVDTQYF. CDR3 in DNA: TGTGCCAGCAGCCCCGTGGCGAGGGTGGATACGCAGTATTTT.

The J gene is TRBJ2-2, the V gene TRBV15; D is perhaps TRBD1 (5 bases). This CDR3 is 15 amino acids long. Trimming removed 7 bases at V and 2 bases at J, with 14 bases between. The germline gives CDR1 LNHNV, CDR2 YYDKDF (reference sequence). In DNA, the CDR3 is TGTGCCACCACCCCCGGCAGGGCCAACACCGGGGAGCTGTTTTTT. This gives the protein CATTPGRANTGELFF.

A single count supports this clone. The genes are TRBV3-1 (or the pseudogene TRBV3-2) and TRBJ1-1, with D unresolved. CDR1 is LGHDT, CDR2 YNNKEL, per germline (reference sequence). With 3 bases removed from V and 1 base from J, the gap between germline ends came to 18 bases. The CDR3 is made up of 17 amino acids. This chain's CDR3 is CASSQKLGKGPNTEAFF. Here the CDR3 DNA reads TGTGCCAGCAGCCAGAAGCTCGGGAAGGGCCCGAACACTGAAGCTTTCTTT.